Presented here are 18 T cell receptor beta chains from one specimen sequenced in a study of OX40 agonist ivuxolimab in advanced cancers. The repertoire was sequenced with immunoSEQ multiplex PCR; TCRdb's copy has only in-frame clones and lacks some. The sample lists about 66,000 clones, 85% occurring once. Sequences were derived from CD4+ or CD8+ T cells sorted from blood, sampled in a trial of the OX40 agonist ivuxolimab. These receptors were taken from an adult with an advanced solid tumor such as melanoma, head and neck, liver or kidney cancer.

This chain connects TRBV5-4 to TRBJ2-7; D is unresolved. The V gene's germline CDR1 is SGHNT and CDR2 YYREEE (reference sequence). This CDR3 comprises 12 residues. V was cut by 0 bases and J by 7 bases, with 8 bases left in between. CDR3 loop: CASSLAAGEQYF. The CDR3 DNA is TGTGCCAGCAGCTTGGCCGCCGGTGAGCAGTACTTC.

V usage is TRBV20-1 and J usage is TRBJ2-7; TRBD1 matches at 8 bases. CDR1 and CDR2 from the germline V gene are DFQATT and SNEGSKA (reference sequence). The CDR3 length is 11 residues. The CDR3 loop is CSGDRGYEQYF. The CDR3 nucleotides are TGCAGCGGCGACAGGGGCTACGAGCAGTACTTC.

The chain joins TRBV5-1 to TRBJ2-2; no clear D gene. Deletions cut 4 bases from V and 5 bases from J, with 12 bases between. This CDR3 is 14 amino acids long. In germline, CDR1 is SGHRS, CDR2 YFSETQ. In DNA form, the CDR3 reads TGCGCCAGCAGCGCCACGGCGTTAACCGGGGAGCTGTTTTTT. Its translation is CASSATALTGELFF.

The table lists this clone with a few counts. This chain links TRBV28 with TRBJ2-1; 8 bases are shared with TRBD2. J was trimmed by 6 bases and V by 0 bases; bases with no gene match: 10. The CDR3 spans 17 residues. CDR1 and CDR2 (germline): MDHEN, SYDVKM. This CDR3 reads CASSLWAGAGGPNEQFF. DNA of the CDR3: TGTGCCAGCAGTTTATGGGCAGGGGCGGGGGGCCCCAATGAGCAGTTCTTC.

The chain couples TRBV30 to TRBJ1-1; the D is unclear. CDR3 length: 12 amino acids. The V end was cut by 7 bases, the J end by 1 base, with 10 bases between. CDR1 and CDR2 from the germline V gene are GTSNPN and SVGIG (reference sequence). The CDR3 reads CAFRRANTEAFF. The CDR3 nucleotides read TGTGCCTTCCGCCGGGCGAACACTGAAGCTTTCTTT.

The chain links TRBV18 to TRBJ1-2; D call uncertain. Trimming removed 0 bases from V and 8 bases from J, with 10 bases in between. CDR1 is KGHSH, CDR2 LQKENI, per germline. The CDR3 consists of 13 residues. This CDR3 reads CASSPPGLRGYTF. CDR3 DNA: TGTGCCAGCTCACCACCGGGCCTCCGGGGCTACACCTTC.

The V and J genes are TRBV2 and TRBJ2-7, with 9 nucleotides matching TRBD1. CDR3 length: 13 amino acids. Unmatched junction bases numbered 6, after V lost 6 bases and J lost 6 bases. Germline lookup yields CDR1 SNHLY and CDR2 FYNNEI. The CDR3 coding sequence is TGTGCCAGCAGCCCCAGGACAGGGGTCGAGCAGTACTTC. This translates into CASSPRTGVEQYF.

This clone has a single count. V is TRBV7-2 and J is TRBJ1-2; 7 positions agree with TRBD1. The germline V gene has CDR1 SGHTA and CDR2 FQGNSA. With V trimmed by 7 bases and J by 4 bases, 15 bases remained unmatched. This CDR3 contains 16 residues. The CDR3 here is CASTRLSDRLFYGYTF. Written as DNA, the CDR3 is TGTGCCAGCACTCGATTGTCGGACAGGCTTTTCTATGGCTACACCTTC.

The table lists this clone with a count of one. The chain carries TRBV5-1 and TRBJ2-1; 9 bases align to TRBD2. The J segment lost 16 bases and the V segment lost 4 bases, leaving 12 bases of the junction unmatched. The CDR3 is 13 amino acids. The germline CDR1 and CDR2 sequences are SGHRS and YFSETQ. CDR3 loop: CASSPLTSGAEFF. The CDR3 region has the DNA TGCGCCAGCAGCCCCCTGACTAGCGGAGCTGAATTCTTC.

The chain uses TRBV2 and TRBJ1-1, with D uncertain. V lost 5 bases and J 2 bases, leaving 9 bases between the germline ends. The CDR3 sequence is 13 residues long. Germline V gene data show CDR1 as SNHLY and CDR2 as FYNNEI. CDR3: CASSFGPNTEAFF. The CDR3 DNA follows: TGTGCCAGCAGTTTCGGTCCAAACACTGAAGCTTTCTTT.

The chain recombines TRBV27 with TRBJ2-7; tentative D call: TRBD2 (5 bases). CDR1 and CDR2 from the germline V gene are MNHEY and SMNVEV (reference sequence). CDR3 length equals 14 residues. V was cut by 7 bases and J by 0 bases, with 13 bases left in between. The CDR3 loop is CASKVGVPSYEQYF. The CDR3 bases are TGTGCCAGCAAGGTCGGGGTCCCCTCCTACGAGCAGTACTTC.

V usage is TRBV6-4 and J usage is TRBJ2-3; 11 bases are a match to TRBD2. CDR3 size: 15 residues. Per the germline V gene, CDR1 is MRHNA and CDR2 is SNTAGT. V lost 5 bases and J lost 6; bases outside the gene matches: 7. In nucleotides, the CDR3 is TGTGCCAGCAGTAAGATAGCGGGGGGGCCTGATACGCAGTATTTT. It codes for CASSKIAGGPDTQYF.

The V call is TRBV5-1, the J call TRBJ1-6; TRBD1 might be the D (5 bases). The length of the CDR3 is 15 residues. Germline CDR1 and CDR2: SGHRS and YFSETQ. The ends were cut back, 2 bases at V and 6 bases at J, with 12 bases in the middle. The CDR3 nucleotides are TGCGCCAGCAGCTTAAGACAGCCAACTAATTCACCCCTCCACTTT. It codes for CASSLRQPTNSPLHF.

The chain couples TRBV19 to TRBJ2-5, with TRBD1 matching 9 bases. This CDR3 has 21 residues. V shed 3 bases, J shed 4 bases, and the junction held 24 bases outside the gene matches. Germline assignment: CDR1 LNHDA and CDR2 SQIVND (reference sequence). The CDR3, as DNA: TGTGCCAGTAGTATCACCCACCTCCCACAGGGGGCGCGAATCAGTCGAGAGACCCAGTACTTC. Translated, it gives CASSITHLPQGARISRETQYF. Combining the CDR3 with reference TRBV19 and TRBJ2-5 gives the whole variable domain DGGITQSPKYLFRKEGQNVTLSCEQNLNHDAMYWYRQDPGQGLRLIYYSQIVNDFQKGDIAEGYSVSREKKESFPLTVTSAQKNPTAFYLCASSITHLPQGARISRETQYFGPGTRLLVL.

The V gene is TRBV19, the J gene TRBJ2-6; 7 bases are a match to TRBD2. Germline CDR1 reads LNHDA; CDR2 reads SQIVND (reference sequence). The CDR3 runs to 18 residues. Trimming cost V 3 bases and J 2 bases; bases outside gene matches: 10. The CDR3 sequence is CASSMAWGGATGANVLTF. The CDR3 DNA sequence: TGTGCCAGTAGTATGGCGTGGGGAGGGGCGACTGGGGCCAACGTCCTGACTTTC. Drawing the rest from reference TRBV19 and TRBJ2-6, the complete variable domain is DGGITQSPKYLFRKEGQNVTLSCEQNLNHDAMYWYRQDPGQGLRLIYYSQIVNDFQKGDIAEGYSVSREKKESFPLTVTSAQKNPTAFYLCASSMAWGGATGANVLTFGAGSRLTVL.

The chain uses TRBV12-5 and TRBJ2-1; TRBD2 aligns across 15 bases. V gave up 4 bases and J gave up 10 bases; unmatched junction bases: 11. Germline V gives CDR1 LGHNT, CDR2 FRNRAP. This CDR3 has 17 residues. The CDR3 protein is CASGWTLGTSGRYEQFF. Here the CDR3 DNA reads TGTGCTAGTGGTTGGACCTTGGGGACTAGCGGGAGGTACGAGCAGTTCTTC.

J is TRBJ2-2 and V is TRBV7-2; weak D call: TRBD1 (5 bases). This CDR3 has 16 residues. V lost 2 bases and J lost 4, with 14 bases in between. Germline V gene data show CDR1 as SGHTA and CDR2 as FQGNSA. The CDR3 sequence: CASSLRGAGITGELFF. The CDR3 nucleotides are TGTGCCAGCAGCTTAAGGGGTGCAGGTATCACCGGGGAGCTGTTTTTT.

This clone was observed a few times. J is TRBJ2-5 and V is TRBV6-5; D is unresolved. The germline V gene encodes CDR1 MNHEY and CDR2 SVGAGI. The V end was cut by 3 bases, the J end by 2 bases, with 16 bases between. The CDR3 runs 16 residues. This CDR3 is CASSYGLIGVQETQYF. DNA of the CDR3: TGTGCCAGCAGTTATGGGCTGATTGGGGTTCAAGAGACCCAGTACTTC.